The 15 T cell receptor beta chains presented below share a single source sample, sequenced in a study of T cells in Graves' hyperthyroidism and ophthalmopathy. TCR beta CDR3 sequences were amplified from RNA transcripts. The study used the HTBI primer set for a first-round RT-PCR of the TCR CDR3. TCRdb reprocessed the multiplex PCR reads with MiXCR, giving one entry per CDR3 protein. The sample yields more than 650,000 distinct CDR3 sequences, around 13% seen once. Material for sequencing was blood. Source of these receptors: a woman younger than 30 with Graves' hyperthyroidism.

The chain uses TRBV6-2 or TRBV6-3 and TRBJ1-5; D ambiguous. V was clipped by 7 bases and J by 0 bases, with 13 bases between them. The CDR3 totals 15 residues. Per germline, CDR1 MNHEY and CDR2 SVGEGT. The CDR3 reads CASIERSDSNQPQHF. CDR3 in DNA: TGTGCCAGCATCGAGAGGTCAGATAGCAATCAGCCCCAGCATTTT.

There are a few counts of this clonotype. The chain recombines TRBV4-1 with TRBJ1-6, with no clear D. In germline, CDR1 is MGHRA, CDR2 YSYEKL. The ends were cut back, 0 bases at V and 10 bases at J, with 7 bases in the middle. The CDR3 totals 13 residues. Here the CDR3 reads CASSQERGSPLHF. The CDR3 DNA reads as TGCGCCAGCAGCCAAGAGAGAGGCTCACCCCTCCACTTT.

This clonotype was seen ten or more times. The chain couples TRBV6-1 to TRBJ2-1; D not resolved. The V end lost 6 bases, the J end lost 5 bases, and 5 bases lay between the germline ends. Germline values: CDR1 MNHNS, CDR2 SASEGT. The CDR3 runs to 11 residues. CDR3 amino acids: CASRENNEQFF. The CDR3 DNA sequence: TGTGCCAGCAGGGAGAACAATGAGCAGTTCTTC.

This clonotype showed up just a few times. The chain recombines TRBV5-8 with TRBJ2-2, with D perhaps matching TRBD1 (6 bases). The CDR3 loop spans 18 amino acids. The V end lost 5 bases, the J end lost 0 bases, and 20 bases lay between the germline ends. Germline CDR1 and CDR2: SGHTS and YDEGEE. The CDR3 nucleotides are TGTGCCAGCAGGCGTGGACAGATCATCATAGCGAACACCGGGGAGCTGTTTTTT. Protein: CASRRGQIIIANTGELFF. Full variable domain (remainder filled in from reference TRBV5-8 and TRBJ2-2): EAGVTQSPTHLIKTRGQQATLRCSPISGHTSVYWYQQALGLGLQFLLWYDEGEERNRGNFPPRFSGRQFPNYSSELNVNALELEDSALYLCASRRGQIIIANTGELFFGEGSRLTVL.

This chain uses TRBV20-1 with TRBJ1-1, with no clear D. This CDR3 has 14 residues. V gave up 8 bases and J gave up 0 bases, with 16 bases separating them. Germline V gene sequence: CDR1 DFQATT, CDR2 SNEGSKA (reference sequence). CDR3 nucleotide sequence: TGCAGTCCCGCGCCTACTGCAATGAACACTGAAGCTTTCTTT. Translation gives CSPAPTAMNTEAFF.

This clonotype was seen a handful of times. V gene TRBV6-1 combines with J gene TRBJ1-2; tentatively, D is TRBD1 (6 bases). Germline V gives CDR1 MNHNS, CDR2 SASEGT. The CDR3 runs 13 residues. V was cut by 6 bases and J by 8 bases, with 16 bases left in between. The CDR3 region is CASSLTGLEGYTF. DNA of the CDR3: TGTGCCAGCAGCTTGACAGGCCTGGAGGGCTACACCTTC.

Many counts were recorded for this clonotype. This chain links TRBV2 with TRBJ2-1; 10 bases fit TRBD2. The CDR3 runs to 15 residues. From germline, CDR1 is SNHLY and CDR2 FYNNEI. J gave up 4 bases and V 8 bases, and 8 bases lay outside the gene matches. CDR3 nucleotide sequence: TGTGCCAGCCAAGGAGATAGCGGGAGGTACAATGAGCAGTTCTTC. Amino acids: CASQGDSGRYNEQFF. The entire variable domain, with the rest obtained from reference TRBV2 and TRBJ2-1, is as follows: EPEVTQTPSHQVTQMGQEVILRCVPISNHLYFYWYRQILGQKVEFLVSFYNNEISEKSEIFDDQFSVERPDGSNFTLKIRSTKLEDSAMYFCASQGDSGRYNEQFFGPGTRLTVL.

This chain links TRBV10-3 with TRBJ2-3; D not resolved. CDR1 is ENHRY and CDR2 is SYGVKD in the germline V gene. This CDR3 has 13 amino acids. V was clipped by 4 bases and J by 4 bases, with 9 bases between them. CDR3 region: CAISAHSPDTQYF. For the CDR3, the DNA is TGTGCCATCAGTGCCCATTCCCCAGATACGCAGTATTTT.

This clonotype was counted ten times or more. The J gene is TRBJ2-7, the V gene TRBV6-2 or TRBV6-3; D may be TRBD2 (5 bases). The germline CDR1 and CDR2 sequences are MNHEY and SVGEGT. The length of the CDR3 is 14 residues. V gave up 4 bases and J gave up 2 bases, with 12 bases separating them. The CDR3 DNA reads TGTGCCAGCAGTTGGCTTGGCGGGCCCTACGAGCAGTACTTC. Translation: CASSWLGGPYEQYF.

The chain is built from TRBV18 and TRBJ2-2; the match to TRBD1 covers 8 bases. Per germline, CDR1 KGHSH and CDR2 LQKENI. J lost 2 bases, V lost 3 bases, and 14 bases had no gene match. The CDR3 loop spans 19 amino acids. The CDR3 reads CASSPPDAGGRTNTGELFF. CDR3 sequence (DNA): TGTGCCAGCTCACCCCCAGACGCAGGGGGCCGAACTAACACCGGGGAGCTGTTTTTT. Full variable domain (outside the CDR3, taken from reference TRBV18 and TRBJ2-2): NAGVMQNPRHLVRRRGQEARLRCSPMKGHSHVYWYRQLPEEGLKFMVYLQKENIIDESGMPKERFSAEFPKEGPSILRIQQVVRGDSAAYFCASSPPDAGGRTNTGELFFGEGSRLTVL.

V and J are TRBV7-9 and TRBJ2-1, with 7 bases identical to TRBD1. The V gene end was trimmed by 5 bases and the J gene end by 6 bases; junction bases not matched to a gene: 10. Per germline, CDR1 SEHNR and CDR2 FQNEAQ (reference sequence). This CDR3 has 15 residues. The CDR3 region is CASSGRQGIGNEQFF. DNA of the CDR3: TGTGCCAGCAGCGGACGACAGGGAATTGGCAATGAGCAGTTCTTC. The full variable domain, with the rest looked up from reference TRBV7-9 and TRBJ2-1, is DTGVSQNPRHKITKRGQNVTFRCDPISEHNRLYWYRQTLGQGPEFLTYFQNEAQLEKSRLLSDRFSAERPKGSFSTLEIQRTEQGDSAMYLCASSGRQGIGNEQFFGPGTRLTVL.

In the case of this clonotype: A much larger clone differs by one base, so this may be a read error. The chain links TRBV6-2 or TRBV6-3 to TRBJ2-1; 10 bases are a match to TRBD2. Germline assignment: CDR1 MNHEY and CDR2 SVGEGT. This CDR3 contains 15 residues. V trimming: 5 bases; J trimming: 4 bases; junction bases outside the gene matches: 5. In DNA, the CDR3 is TGTGCCAGCAGTATGGCTAGCGGGGGTTACAATGAGCAGTTCTTC. Translation gives CASSMASGGYNEQFF.

The gene calls are TRBV29-1 and TRBJ2-7; D gene ambiguous. The CDR3 totals 13 residues. The germline CDR1 and CDR2 sequences are SQVTM and ANQGSEA. Trimming shortened V by 5 bases and J by 3 bases, and 14 bases separated the two germline ends. CDR3 sequence (DNA): TGCAGCGTTATACCAAGTGGCGGCTACGAGCAGTACTTC. It specifies CSVIPSGGYEQYF.

This rearrangement joins TRBV6-9 to TRBJ1-5; 10 bases are a match to TRBD1. After removal of 3 bases from V and 3 bases from J, the junction contained 2 bases not matched to a gene. CDR3 length: 15 residues. The germline V gene encodes CDR1 MNHGY and CDR2 SVAAGI. CDR3 loop: CASSYDRGHNQPQHF. CDR3 sequence (DNA): TGTGCCAGCAGTTACGACAGGGGGCACAATCAGCCCCAGCATTTT.

In regard to this clonotype: Just one base apart from a much larger clone, this may be a read error. The chain has TRBV6-1 and TRBJ1-2; no clear D gene. Germline V gene sequence: CDR1 MNHNS, CDR2 SASEGT. The CDR3 extends over 10 amino acids. Trimming removed 7 bases at V and 3 bases at J, with 3 bases between. The CDR3 DNA reads as TGTGCCAGCAATGACTATGGCTACACCTTC. It yields the protein CASNDYGYTF.